This T cell receptor beta chain is from a study of T cell repertoires in cytomegalovirus infection. Study-wide points: CMV-specific TCR beta clonotypes restricted by HLA-C dominated the ex vivo response.

TCRdb reanalysed the reads using MiXCR and keeps one entry per CDR3 protein. The table records roughly 730,000 distinct CDR3 sequences, around a third of them present only once. The sample holds a few counts of this clonotype. Antigen specificity is unknown. This TCR was sampled from a human donor in good health (CMV status not recorded). Some clones in this sample may be carry-over from other donors' samples. The material sequenced was cultured PBMCs, taken from culture after CMV antigen stimulation.

The CDR3 DNA reads as TGTGCCAGCAGTGAACTTGGGGGCCAAGAGACCCAGTACTTC. The encoded protein is CASSELGGQETQYF. The V call is TRBV6-1, the J call TRBJ2-5; D may match TRBD1 or TRBD2 (5 bases each). V was cut by 2 bases and J by 1 base, with 8 bases left in between. The V gene's germline CDR1 is MNHNS and CDR2 SASEGT. This CDR3 contains 14 residues.